This T cell receptor (beta chain) was recovered during a study of cytomegalovirus exposure and HLA in healthy donors. Study results and caveats: Through in vitro validation, a few CMV-associated chains were shown to be specific for CMV antigens.

The donors were part of the validation cohort, which consisted of about 130 subjects and was separate from the first cohort of roughly 620 subjects. Assay used: immunoSEQ multiplex PCR; TCRdb lists only in-frame clones, some missing. The sample contains about 330,000 clones, about nine tenths of which appear only once. As concerns this clone: Antigen specificity is unknown.

This TCR came from a woman aged 18-29 years in good health and CMV-seronegative. Specimen: PBMCs.

The CDR3 here is CAAKGAGGTGELFF. DNA of the CDR3: TGTGCCGCAAAGGGGGCTGGGGGGACCGGGGAGCTGTTTTTT. V gene TRBV28 combines with J gene TRBJ2-2; D perhaps matches TRBD1 (7 bases). Between the trimmed V and J ends, which lost 11 bases and 5 bases, there was a span of 18 bases. The length of the CDR3 is 14 residues. CDR1 is MDHEN and CDR2 is SYDVKM in the germline V gene.